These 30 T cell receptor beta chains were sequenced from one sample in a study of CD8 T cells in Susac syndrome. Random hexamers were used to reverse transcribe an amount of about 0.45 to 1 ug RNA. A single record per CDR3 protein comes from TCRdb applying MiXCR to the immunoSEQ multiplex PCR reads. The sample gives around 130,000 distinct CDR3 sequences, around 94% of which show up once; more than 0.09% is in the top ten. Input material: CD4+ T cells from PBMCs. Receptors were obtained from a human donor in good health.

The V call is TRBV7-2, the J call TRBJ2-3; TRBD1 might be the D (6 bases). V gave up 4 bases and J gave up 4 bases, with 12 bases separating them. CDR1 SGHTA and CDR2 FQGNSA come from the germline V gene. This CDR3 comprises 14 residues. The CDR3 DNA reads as TGTGCCAGCAGCTCTCAGGGGTGGGCAGATACGCAGTATTTT. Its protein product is CASSSQGWADTQYF.

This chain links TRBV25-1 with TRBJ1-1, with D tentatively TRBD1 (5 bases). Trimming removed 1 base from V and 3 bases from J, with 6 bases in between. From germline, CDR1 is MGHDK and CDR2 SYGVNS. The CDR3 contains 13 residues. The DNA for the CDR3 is TGTGCCAGCAGTGAATTGACAGACACTGAAGCTTTCTTT. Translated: CASSELTDTEAFF.

CDR3 in amino acids: CASWDSSYEQYF. The DNA for the CDR3 is TGTGCCAGCTGGGACTCTTCATACGAGCAGTACTTC. The chain employs TRBV28 and TRBJ2-7, with a tentative D call TRBD2 (6 bases). Germline loops: CDR1 MDHEN, CDR2 SYDVKM. The CDR3 has 12 residues. Trimming pared 8 bases from V and 4 bases from J, leaving 12 bases between. Drawing the rest from reference TRBV28 and TRBJ2-7, the complete variable domain is DVKVTQSSRYLVKRTGEKVFLECVQDMDHENMFWYRQDPGLGLRLIYFSYDVKMKEKGDIPEGYSVSREKKERFSLILESASTNQTSMYLCASWDSSYEQYFGPGTRLTVT.

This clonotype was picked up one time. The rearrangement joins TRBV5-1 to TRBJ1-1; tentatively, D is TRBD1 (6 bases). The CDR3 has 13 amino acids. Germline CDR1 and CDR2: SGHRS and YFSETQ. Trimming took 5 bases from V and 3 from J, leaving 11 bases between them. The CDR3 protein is CASRTGFDTEAFF. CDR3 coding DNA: TGCGCCAGCAGAACAGGGTTCGACACTGAAGCTTTCTTT.

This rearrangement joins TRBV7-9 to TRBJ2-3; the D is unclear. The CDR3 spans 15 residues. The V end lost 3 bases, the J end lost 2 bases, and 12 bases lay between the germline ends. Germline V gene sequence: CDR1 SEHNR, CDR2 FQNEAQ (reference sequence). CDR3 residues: CASSLRLSSTDTQYF. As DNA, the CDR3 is TGTGCCAGCAGCTTGAGGTTATCATCCACAGATACGCAGTATTTT.

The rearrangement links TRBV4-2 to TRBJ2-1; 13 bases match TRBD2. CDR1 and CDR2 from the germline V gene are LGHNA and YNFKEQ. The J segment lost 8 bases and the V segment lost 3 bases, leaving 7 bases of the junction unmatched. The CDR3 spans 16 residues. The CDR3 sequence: CASSQEGTSGIDEQFF. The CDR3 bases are TGTGCCAGCAGCCAGGAGGGGACTAGCGGGATAGATGAGCAGTTCTTC.

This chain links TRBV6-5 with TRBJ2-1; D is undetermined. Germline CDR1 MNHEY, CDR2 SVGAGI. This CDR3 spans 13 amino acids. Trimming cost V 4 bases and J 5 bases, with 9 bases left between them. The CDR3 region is CASSLTPHNEQFF. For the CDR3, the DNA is TGTGCCAGCAGTTTGACTCCTCACAATGAGCAGTTCTTC.

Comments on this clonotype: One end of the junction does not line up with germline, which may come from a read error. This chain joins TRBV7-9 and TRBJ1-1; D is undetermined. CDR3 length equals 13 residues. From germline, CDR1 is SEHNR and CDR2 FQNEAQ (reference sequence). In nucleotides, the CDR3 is TGTGCCAGCACCTTATCCGGAAGTGCTGAAGCTTTCTTT. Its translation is CASTLSGSAEAFF.

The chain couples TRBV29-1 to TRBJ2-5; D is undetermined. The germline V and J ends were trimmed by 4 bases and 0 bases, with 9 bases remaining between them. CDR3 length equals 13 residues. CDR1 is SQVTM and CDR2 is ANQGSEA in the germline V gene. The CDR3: CSVVAAYQETQYF. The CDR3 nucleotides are TGCAGCGTTGTTGCAGCTTACCAAGAGACCCAGTACTTC.

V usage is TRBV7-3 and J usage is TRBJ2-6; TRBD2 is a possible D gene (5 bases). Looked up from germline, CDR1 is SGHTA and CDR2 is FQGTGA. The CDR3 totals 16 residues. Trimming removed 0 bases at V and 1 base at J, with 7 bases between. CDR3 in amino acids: CASSLTGVSGANVLTF. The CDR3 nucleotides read TGTGCCAGCAGCTTAACCGGGGTGTCTGGGGCCAACGTCCTGACTTTC.

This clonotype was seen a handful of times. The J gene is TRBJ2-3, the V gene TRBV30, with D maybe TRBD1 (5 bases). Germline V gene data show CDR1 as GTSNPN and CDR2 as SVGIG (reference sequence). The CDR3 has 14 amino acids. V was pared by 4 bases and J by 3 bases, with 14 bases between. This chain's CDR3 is CAWKQGELTDTQYF. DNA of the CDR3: TGTGCCTGGAAGCAGGGCGAATTGACAGATACGCAGTATTTT.

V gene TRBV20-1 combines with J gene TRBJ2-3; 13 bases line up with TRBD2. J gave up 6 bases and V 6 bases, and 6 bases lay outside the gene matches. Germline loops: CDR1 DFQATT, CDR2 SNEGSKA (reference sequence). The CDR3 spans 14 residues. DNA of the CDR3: TGCAGTGCCCCCCGGACTAGCGGGAGTGATACGCAGTATTTT. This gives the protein CSAPRTSGSDTQYF.

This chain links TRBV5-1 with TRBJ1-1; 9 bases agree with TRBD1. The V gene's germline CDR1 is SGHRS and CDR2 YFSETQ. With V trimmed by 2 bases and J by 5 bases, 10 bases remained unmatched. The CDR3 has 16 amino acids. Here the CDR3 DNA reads TGCGCCAGCAGCTTCGCCGGGACAGGGTTGAGTACTGAAGCTTTCTTT. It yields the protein CASSFAGTGLSTEAFF. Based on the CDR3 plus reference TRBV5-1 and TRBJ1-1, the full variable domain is KAGVTQTPRYLIKTRGQQVTLSCSPISGHRSVSWYQQTPGQGLQFLFEYFSETQRNKGNFPGRFSGRQFSNSRSEMNVSTLELGDSALYLCASSFAGTGLSTEAFFGQGTRLTVV.

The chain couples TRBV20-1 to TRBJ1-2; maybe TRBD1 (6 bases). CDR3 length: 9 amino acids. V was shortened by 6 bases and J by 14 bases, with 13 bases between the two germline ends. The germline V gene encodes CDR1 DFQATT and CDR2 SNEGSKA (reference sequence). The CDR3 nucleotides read TGCAGTGCCCTTCCCACAGGGACCTTC. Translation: CSALPTGTF.

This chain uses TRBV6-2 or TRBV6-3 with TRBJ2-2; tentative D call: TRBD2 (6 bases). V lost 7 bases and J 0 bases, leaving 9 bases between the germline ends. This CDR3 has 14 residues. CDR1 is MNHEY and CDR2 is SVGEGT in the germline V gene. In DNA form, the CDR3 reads TGTGCCAGCACCCTAGCGTCGAACACCGGGGAGCTGTTTTTT. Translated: CASTLASNTGELFF.

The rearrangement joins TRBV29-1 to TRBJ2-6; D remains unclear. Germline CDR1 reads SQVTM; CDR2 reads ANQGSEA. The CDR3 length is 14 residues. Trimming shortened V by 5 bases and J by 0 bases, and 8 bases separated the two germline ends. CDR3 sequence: CSVPDGSGANVLTF. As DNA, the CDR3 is TGCAGCGTTCCGGACGGCTCTGGGGCCAACGTCCTGACTTTC. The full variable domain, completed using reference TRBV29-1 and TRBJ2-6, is SAVISQKPSRDICQRGTSLTIQCQVDSQVTMMFWYRQQPGQSLTLIATANQGSEATYESGFVIDKFPISRPNLTFSTLTVSNMSPEDSSIYLCSVPDGSGANVLTFGAGSRLTVL.

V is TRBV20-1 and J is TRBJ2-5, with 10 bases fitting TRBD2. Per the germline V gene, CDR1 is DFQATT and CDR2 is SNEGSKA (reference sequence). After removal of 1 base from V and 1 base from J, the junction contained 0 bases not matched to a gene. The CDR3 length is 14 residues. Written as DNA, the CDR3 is TGCAGTGCTAGAGTAGCGGGAGGCCAAGAGACCCAGTACTTC. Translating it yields CSARVAGGQETQYF.

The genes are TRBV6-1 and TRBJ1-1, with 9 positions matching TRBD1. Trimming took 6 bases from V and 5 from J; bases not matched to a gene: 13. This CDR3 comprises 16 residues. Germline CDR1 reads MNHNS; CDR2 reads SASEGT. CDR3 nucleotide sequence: TGTGCCAGCAGAATCCCGGGACAGGGAACAGAGACTGAAGCTTTCTTT. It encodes CASRIPGQGTETEAFF.

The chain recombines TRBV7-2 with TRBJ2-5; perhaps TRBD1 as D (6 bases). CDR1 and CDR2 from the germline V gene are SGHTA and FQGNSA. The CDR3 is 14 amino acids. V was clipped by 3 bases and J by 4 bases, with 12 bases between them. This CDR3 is CASSFSQGSETQYF. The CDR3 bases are TGTGCCAGCAGCTTTAGCCAGGGGTCAGAGACCCAGTACTTC.

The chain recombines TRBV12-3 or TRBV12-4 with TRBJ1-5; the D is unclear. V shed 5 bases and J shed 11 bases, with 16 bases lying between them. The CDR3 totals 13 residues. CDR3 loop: CASSGVMKWAQHF. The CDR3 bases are TGTGCCAGCAGTGGAGTCATGAAGTGGGCCCAGCATTTT.

CDR3 sequence reads: CASSLTSMPGTHHGYTF. Here the CDR3 DNA reads TGTGCCAGCAGCTTGACCTCAATGCCTGGGACCCACCATGGCTACACCTTC. The chain has TRBV7-2 and TRBJ1-2; D may be TRBD1 (5 bases). Germline CDR1 and CDR2: SGHTA and FQGNSA. The CDR3 loop spans 17 amino acids. V was cut by 3 bases and J by 6 bases, with 23 bases left in between.

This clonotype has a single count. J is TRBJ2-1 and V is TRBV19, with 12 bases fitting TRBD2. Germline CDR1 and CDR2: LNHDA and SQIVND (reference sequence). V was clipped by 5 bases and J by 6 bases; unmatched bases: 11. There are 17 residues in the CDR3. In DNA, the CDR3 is TGTGCCAGTAGTTTCCATCCTAGCGGGAGGGTAGGCAATGAGCAGTTCTTC. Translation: CASSFHPSGRVGNEQFF.

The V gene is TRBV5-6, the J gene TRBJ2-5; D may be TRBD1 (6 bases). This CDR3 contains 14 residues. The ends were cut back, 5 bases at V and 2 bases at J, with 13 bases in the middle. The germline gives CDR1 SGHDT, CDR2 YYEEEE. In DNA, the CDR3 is TGTGCCAGCAGTCCCCGACAGGTACAAGAGACCCAGTACTTC. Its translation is CASSPRQVQETQYF.

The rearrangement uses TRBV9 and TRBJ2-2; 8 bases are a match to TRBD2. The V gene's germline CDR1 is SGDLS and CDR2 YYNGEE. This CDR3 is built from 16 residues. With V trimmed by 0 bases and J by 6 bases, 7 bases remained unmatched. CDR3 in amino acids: CASSVDPAGAPGELFF. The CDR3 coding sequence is TGTGCCAGCAGCGTAGATCCAGCGGGAGCACCCGGGGAGCTGTTTTTT.

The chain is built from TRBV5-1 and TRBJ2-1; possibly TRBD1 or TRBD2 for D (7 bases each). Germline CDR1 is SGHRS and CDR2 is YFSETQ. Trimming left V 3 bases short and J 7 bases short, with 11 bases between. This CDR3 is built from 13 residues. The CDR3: CASSWQGGNEQFF. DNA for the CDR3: TGCGCCAGCAGCTGGCAGGGGGGGAATGAGCAGTTCTTC. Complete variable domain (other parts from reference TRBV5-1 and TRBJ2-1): KAGVTQTPRYLIKTRGQQVTLSCSPISGHRSVSWYQQTPGQGLQFLFEYFSETQRNKGNFPGRFSGRQFSNSRSEMNVSTLELGDSALYLCASSWQGGNEQFFGPGTRLTVL.

The CDR3 region has the DNA TGTGCCAGCAGCCCCCGGACAGTGAACACCGGGGAGCTGTTTTTT. Protein sequence: CASSPRTVNTGELFF. This chain connects TRBV7-2 to TRBJ2-2; tentative D call: TRBD1 (6 bases). V lost 5 bases to trimming and J lost 1 base, with 11 bases between them. There are 15 residues in the CDR3. Looked up from germline, CDR1 is SGHTA and CDR2 is FQGNSA.

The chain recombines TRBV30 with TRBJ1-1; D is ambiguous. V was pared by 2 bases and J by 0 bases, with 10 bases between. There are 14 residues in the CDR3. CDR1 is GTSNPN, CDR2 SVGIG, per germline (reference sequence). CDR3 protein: CAWSRALMNTEAFF. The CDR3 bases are TGTGCCTGGAGTCGTGCACTCATGAACACTGAAGCTTTCTTT.

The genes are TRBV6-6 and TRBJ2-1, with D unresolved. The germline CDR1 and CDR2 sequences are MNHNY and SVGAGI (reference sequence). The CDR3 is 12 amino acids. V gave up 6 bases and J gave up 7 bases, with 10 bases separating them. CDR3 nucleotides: TGTGCCAGCAGAAGCCTTAGGAATGAGCAGTTCTTC. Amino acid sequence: CASRSLRNEQFF.

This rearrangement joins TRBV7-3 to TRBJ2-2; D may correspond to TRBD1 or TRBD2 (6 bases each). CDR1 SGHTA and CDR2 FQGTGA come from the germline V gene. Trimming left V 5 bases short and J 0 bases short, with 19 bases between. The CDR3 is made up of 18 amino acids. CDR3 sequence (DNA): TGTGCCAGCAGCCCCCGGCCAAGGGGGGTCTCGAACACCGGGGAGCTGTTTTTT. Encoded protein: CASSPRPRGVSNTGELFF.

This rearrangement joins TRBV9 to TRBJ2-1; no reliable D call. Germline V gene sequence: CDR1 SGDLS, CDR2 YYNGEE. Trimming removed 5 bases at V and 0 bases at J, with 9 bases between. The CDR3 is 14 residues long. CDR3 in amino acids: CASSRRSSYNEQFF. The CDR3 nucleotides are TGTGCCAGCAGTAGGAGAAGCTCCTACAATGAGCAGTTCTTC.